This T cell receptor (beta chain) comes out of a study of blood T cell repertoires in COVID-19. Overall study: Spain, Italy and the United States supplied samples that represented acute and convalescent COVID-19. PBMCs, B-cell-depleted T cells, or T cells provided the cDNA or gDNA that made up the material.

Original analysis: Estimates of nucleated cell counts were drawn from the amplification of reference gene primers. Profiled with immunoSEQ multiplex PCR; TCRdb holds only in-frame clones, not every one. From that table come the V and J calls and clone size; the DNA was used to work out D and trimming. The sample yields around 120,000 clones, about 83% seen once. CDR1 and CDR2 (germline): LGHNA, YSLEER. This CDR3 comprises 15 residues. V shed 0 bases, J shed 3 bases, and the junction held 3 bases outside the gene matches. The sample taken for sequencing was peripheral blood. This receptor was obtained from a man aged 65-85 years with acute or convalescent COVID-19. The J gene is TRBJ2-3, the V gene TRBV4-3, with 7 positions matching TRBD1. The chain's CDR3 is CASSQDPTGTDTQYF. The CDR3 DNA is TGCGCCAGCAGCCAAGACCCGACAGGGACAGATACGCAGTATTTT.